This record concerns one TCR beta chain sequence. This CDR3 contains 16 residues. Germline V gives CDR1 MNHEY, CDR2 SVGEGT. V lost 0 bases and J lost 6; bases outside the gene matches: 7. TCRdb processed the 5' RACE reads anew with MiXCR; each CDR3 protein has one entry. The data hold 500,000 to 600,000 distinct CDR3 sequences, with about 20% observed a single time. These data originate in a study of identical twins. This same sample was also taken into another study, of T cells expressing NK-cell markers.

The sequence was obtained from a woman aged 18 to 35 in good health. Specimen: CD4+ T cells sorted from blood. The chain has TRBV6-2 or TRBV6-3 and TRBJ1-1; 10 bases fit TRBD1. The CDR3 here is CASSYSTRDRGSEAFF. The CDR3 DNA reads TGTGCCAGCAGTTACTCGACGAGGGACAGGGGATCTGAAGCTTTCTTT.